Given below is one TCR beta chain in context. Its antigen is unidentified. Sequencing used immunoSEQ multiplex PCR; TCRdb keeps in-frame clones, though not all of them. Of around 50,000 clones in the sample, approximately 95% were seen once. The data were taken from a study of cytomegalovirus exposure and HLA in healthy donors. Study results and limitations: One later analysis, an examination of the 90 to 150 validation repertoires, found that first-cohort TCR clusters tended to co-occur in them.

Germline CDR1 and CDR2: ENHRY and SYGVKD. The CDR3 covers 15 residues. The V and J ends lost 0 bases and 1 base respectively, with 9 bases between them. The clonotype originates from a woman under 30 in good health and CMV-seronegative. The V call is TRBV10-3, the J call TRBJ1-1; D is unclear. The sample consisted of PBMCs. The CDR3 nucleotides read TGTGCCATCAGTGAGTCTTGGCAGAAGAACACTGAAGCTTTCTTT. Translating gives CAISESWQKNTEAFF.